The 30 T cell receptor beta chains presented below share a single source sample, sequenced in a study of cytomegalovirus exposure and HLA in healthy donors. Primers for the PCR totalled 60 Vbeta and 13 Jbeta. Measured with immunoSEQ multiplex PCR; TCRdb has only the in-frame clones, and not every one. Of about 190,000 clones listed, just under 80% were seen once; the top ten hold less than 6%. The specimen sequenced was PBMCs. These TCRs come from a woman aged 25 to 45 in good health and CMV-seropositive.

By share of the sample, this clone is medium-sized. The CDR3 sequence is CASSSGKGGYTF. As DNA, the CDR3 is TGTGCCAGCAGTTCGGGGAAAGGAGGCTACACCTTC. The rearrangement uses TRBV5-6 and TRBJ1-2; no firm D call. Germline V gene lookup returns CDR1 SGHDT and CDR2 YYEEEE. The CDR3 runs 12 residues. Trimming left V 5 bases short and J 8 bases short, with 13 bases between. The full variable domain, rest sourced from reference TRBV5-6 and TRBJ1-2, is DAGVTQSPTHLIKTRGQQVTLRCSPKSGHDTVSWYQQALGQGPQFIFQYYEEEERQRGNFPDRFSGHQFPNYSSELNVNALLLGDSALYLCASSSGKGGYTFGSGTRLTVV.

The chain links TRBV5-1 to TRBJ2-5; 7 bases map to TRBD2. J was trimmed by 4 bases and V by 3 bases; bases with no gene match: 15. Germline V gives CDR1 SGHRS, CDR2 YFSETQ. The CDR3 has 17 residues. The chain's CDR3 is CASSWGEAGPLRETQYF. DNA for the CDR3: TGCGCCAGCAGCTGGGGCGAAGCGGGGCCGCTCCGAGAGACCCAGTACTTC.

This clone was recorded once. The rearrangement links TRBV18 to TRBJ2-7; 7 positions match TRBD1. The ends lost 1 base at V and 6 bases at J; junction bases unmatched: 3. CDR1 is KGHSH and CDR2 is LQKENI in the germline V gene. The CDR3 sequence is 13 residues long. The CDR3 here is CASSPRQGLEQYF. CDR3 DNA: TGTGCCAGCTCACCACGACAGGGTCTCGAGCAGTACTTC.

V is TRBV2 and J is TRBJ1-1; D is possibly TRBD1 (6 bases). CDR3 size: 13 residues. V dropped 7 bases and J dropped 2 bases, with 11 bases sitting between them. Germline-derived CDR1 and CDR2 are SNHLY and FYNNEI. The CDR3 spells CASNREINTEAFF. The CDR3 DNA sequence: TGTGCCAGCAACAGGGAAATTAACACTGAAGCTTTCTTT.

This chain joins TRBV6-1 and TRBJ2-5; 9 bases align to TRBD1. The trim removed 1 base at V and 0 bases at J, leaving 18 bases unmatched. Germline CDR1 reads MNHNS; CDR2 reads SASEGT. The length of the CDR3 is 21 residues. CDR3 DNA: TGTGCCAGCAGTGAAGAAGAGGGGACGCTGTTCGGGACAGGGAACCAAGAGACCCAGTACTTC. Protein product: CASSEEEGTLFGTGNQETQYF.

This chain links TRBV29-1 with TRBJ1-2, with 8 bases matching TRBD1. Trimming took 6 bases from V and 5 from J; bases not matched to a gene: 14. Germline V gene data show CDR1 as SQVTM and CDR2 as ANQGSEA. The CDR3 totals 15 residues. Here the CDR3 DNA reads TGCAGCGTAACCGGACAGGGTATGGCCGTTTATGGCTACACCTTC. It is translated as CSVTGQGMAVYGYTF.

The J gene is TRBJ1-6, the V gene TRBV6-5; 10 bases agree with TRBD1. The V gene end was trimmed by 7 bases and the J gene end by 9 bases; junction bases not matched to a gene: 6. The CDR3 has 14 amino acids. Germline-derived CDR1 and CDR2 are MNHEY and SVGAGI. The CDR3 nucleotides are TGTGCCAGCACCCAGACAGGGGGCGGTTCACCCCTCCACTTT. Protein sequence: CASTQTGGGSPLHF.

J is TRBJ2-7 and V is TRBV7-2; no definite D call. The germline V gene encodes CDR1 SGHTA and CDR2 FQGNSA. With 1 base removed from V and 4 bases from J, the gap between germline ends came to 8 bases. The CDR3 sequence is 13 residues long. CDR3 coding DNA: TGTGCCAGCAGCTTAGGGGCAGGTTACGAGCAGTACTTC. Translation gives CASSLGAGYEQYF.

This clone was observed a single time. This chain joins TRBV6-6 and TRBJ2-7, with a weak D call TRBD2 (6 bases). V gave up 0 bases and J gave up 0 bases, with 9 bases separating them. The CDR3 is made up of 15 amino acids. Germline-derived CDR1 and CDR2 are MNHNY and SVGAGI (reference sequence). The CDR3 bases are TGTGCCAGCAGTTACTCCCGGGGAGGCTCCTACGAGCAGTACTTC. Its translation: CASSYSRGGSYEQYF.

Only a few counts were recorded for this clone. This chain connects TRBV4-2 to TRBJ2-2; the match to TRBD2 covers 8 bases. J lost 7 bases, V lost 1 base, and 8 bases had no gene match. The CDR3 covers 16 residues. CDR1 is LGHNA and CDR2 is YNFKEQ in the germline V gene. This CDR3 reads CASSQGEAGGGGELFF. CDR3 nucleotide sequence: TGTGCCAGCAGCCAAGGGGAGGCGGGAGGTGGCGGGGAGCTGTTTTTT.

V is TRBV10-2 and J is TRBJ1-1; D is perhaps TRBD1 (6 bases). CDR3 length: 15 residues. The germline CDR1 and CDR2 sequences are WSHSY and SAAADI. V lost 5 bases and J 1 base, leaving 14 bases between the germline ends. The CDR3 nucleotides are TGCGCCAGCAGTAGGGGGTGGGGTAAGAACACTGAAGCTTTCTTT. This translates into CASSRGWGKNTEAFF.

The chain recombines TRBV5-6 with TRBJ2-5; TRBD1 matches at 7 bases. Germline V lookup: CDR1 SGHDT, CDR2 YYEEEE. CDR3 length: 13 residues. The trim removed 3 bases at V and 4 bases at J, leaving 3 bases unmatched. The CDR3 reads CASSSDRAETQYF. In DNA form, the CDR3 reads TGTGCCAGCAGCTCAGACAGGGCAGAGACCCAGTACTTC.

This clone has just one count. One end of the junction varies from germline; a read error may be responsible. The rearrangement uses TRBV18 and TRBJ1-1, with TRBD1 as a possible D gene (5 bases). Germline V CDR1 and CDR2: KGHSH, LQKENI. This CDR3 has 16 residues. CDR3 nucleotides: TGTGCCAGCTCACCACCTAGAACTTTCACTGGGGCTGAGGCTTTCTTT. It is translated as CASSPPRTFTGAEAFF.

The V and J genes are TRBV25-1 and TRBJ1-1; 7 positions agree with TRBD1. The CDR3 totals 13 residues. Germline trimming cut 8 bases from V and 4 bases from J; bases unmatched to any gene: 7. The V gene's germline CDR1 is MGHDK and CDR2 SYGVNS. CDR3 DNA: TGTGCCAGCGTACTAACAGGGGTCACTGAAGCTTTCTTT. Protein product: CASVLTGVTEAFF. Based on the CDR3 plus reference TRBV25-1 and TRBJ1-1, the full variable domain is EADIYQTPRYLVIGTGKKITLECSQTMGHDKMYWYQQDPGMELHLIHYSYGVNSTEKGDLSSESTVSRIRTEHFPLTLESARPSHTSQYLCASVLTGVTEAFFGQGTRLTVV.

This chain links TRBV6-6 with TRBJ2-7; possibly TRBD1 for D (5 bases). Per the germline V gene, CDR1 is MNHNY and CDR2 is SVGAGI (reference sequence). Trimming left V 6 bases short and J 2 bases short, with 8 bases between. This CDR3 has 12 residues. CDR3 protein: CASRRQTYEQYF. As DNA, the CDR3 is TGTGCCAGCAGACGACAGACCTACGAGCAGTACTTC.

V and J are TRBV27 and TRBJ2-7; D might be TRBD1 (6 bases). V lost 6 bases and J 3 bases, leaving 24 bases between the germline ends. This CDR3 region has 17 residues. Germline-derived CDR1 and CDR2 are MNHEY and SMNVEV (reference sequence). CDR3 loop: CASSGRGSEERYYEQYF. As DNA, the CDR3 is TGTGCCAGCAGCGGTAGGGGGAGTGAAGAGCGATACTACGAGCAGTACTTC.

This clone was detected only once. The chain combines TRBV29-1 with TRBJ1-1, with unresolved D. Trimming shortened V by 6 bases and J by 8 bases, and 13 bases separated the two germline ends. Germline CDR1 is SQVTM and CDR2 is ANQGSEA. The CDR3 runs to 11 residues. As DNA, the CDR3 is TGCAGCGTGGGCCACACCGGAGAAGCTTTCTTT. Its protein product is CSVGHTGEAFF.

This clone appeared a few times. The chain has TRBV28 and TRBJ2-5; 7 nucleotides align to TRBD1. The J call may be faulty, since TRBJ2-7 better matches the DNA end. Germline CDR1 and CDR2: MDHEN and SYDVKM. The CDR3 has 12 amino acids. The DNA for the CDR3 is TGTGCCAGCAGAACGGACAGGCACGAGCAGTACTTC. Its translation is CASRTDRHEQYF.

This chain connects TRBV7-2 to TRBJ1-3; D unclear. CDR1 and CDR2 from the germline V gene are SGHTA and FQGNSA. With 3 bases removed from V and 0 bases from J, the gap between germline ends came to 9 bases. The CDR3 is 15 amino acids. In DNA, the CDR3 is TGTGCCAGCAGCTTCGGCAGGATCTCTGGAAACACCATATATTTT. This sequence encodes CASSFGRISGNTIYF.

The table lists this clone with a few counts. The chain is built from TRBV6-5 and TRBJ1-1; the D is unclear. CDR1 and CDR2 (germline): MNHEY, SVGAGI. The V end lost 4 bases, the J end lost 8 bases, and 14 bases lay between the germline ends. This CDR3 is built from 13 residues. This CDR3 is CASSFSGTSEAFF. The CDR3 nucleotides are TGTGCCAGCAGTTTTTCAGGAACCTCCGAAGCTTTCTTT.

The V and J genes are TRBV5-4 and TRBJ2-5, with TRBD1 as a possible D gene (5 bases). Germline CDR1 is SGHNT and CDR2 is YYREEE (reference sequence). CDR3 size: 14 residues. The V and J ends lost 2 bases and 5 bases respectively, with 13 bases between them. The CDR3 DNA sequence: TGTGCCAGCAGCTTCAGGGTGGGTACGGAGACCCAGTACTTC. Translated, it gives CASSFRVGTETQYF. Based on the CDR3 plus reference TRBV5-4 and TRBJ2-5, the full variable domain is ETGVTQSPTHLIKTRGQQVTLRCSSQSGHNTVSWYQQALGQGPQFIFQYYREEENGRGNFPPRFSGLQFPNYSSELNVNALELDDSALYLCASSFRVGTETQYFGPGTRLLVL.

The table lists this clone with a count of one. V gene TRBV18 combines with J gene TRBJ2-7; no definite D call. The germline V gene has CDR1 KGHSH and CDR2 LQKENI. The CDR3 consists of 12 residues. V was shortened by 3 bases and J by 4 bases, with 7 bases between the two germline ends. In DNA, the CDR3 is TGTGCCAGCTCACCGTTACAGTACGAGCAGTACTTC. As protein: CASSPLQYEQYF. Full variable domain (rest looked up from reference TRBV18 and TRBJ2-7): NAGVMQNPRHLVRRRGQEARLRCSPMKGHSHVYWYRQLPEEGLKFMVYLQKENIIDESGMPKERFSAEFPKEGPSILRIQQVVRGDSAAYFCASSPLQYEQYFGPGTRLTVT.

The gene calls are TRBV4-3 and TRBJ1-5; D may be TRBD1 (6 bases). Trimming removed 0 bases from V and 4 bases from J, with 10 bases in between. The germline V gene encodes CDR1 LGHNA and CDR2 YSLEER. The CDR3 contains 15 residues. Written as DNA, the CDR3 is TGCGCCAGCAGCCAAGAAGGGGGGGAGAATCAGCCCCAGCATTTT. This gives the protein CASSQEGGENQPQHF.

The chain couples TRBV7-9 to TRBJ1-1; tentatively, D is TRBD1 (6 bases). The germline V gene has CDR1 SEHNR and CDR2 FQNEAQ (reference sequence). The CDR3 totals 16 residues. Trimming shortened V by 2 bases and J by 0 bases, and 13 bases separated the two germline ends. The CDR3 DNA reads TGTGCCAGCAGCTTAAGGGGGGGGCGGTTGAACACTGAAGCTTTCTTT. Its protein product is CASSLRGGRLNTEAFF.

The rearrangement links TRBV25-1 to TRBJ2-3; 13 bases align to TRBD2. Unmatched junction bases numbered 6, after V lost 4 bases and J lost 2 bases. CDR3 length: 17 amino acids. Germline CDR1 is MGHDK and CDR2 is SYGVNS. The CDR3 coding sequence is TGTGCCAGCAGTGCACTAGCGGGGGGGTTCCCCACAGATACGCAGTATTTT. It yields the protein CASSALAGGFPTDTQYF.

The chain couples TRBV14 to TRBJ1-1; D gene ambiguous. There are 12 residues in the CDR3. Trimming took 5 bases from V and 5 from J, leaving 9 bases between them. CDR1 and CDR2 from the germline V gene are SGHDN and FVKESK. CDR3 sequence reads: CASSEIGTEAFF. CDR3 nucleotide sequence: TGTGCCAGCAGCGAAATCGGGACTGAAGCTTTCTTT.

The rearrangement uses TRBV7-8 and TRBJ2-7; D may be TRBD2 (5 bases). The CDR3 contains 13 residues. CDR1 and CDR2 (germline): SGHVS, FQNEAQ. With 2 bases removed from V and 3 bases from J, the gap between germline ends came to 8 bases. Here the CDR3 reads CASSLIGIYEQYF. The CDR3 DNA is TGTGCCAGCAGCTTAATCGGGATCTACGAGCAGTACTTC.

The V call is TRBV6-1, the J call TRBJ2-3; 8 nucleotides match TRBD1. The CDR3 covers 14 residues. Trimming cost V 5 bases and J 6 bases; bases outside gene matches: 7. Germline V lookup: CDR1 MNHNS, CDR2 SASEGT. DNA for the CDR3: TGTGCCAGCAGTCCAAGGACAGGGAGGGATACGCAGTATTTT. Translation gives CASSPRTGRDTQYF.

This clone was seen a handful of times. The CDR3 loop is CSVEALAGNGYTF. The CDR3 DNA follows: TGCAGCGTTGAGGCCTTGGCAGGGAATGGCTACACCTTC. The chain combines TRBV29-1 with TRBJ1-2; a weak D match, TRBD1 (5 bases). The CDR3 covers 13 residues. The V gene lost 3 bases and the J gene lost 6 bases, with 14 bases spanning the gap. Per germline, CDR1 SQVTM and CDR2 ANQGSEA.

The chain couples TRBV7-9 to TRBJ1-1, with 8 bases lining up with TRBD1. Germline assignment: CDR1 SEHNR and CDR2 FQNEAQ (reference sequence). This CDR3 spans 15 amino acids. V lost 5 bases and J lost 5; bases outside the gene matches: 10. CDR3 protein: CASSPNRGRGTEAFF. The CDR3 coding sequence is TGTGCCAGCAGCCCAAACAGGGGGAGAGGAACTGAAGCTTTCTTT.